This TCR beta chain was found in a study of T cell changes during pregnancy in multiple sclerosis. The germline V gene has CDR1 SEHNR and CDR2 FQNEAQ (reference sequence). This CDR3 has 18 amino acids. The V and J ends lost 1 base and 0 bases respectively, with 16 bases between them. Assay: immunoSEQ multiplex PCR; the TCRdb copy retains only in-frame clones and omits some. In the table there are approximately 74,000 clones, 88% of which are singletons. The sequences come from peripheral blood, collected before pregnancy. The chain carries TRBV7-9 and TRBJ2-1; the D gene is possibly TRBD1 (6 bases). The source is a female donor with multiple sclerosis, enrolled in a pregnancy study. In DNA, the CDR3 is TGTGCCAGCAGCTTAGAGTATGGTGGACAGTACTCCTACAATGAGCAGTTCTTC. Translation: CASSLEYGGQYSYNEQFF.